A selection of T cell receptor beta chains follows, all from one sample in a study of tumor-infiltrating lymphocytes in primary liver carcinoma. From the multiplex PCR reads, TCRdb called clonotypes with MiXCR, one entry per CDR3 protein. The sample carries some 110,000 distinct CDR3 sequences, 60% to 75% recorded once. What was sequenced was liver tumor tissue from sampling region 3. These receptor sequences come from a woman aged 60 to 75 with primary liver carcinoma and hepatitis B virus infection. Each CDR3 is given with its conserved first and last residue. A D gene is named only where the DNA matches it firmly. The size field is filled for only some rows; it gives once, few, many or a size class.

d_call | j_call | v_call | clone_size | cdr3_aa | cdr3_nt
NA | TRBJ2-5 | TRBV6-5 | many | CASSYGTEETQYF | TGTGCCAGCAGTTACGGAACAGAAGAGACCCAGTACTTC
NA | TRBJ1-4 | TRBV24-1 | NA | CATSSGPRNEKLFF | TGTGCCACCAGTTCGGGACCGCGGAACGAAAAACTGTTTTTT
NA | TRBJ2-5 | TRBV11-2 | many | CASSFVLAQETQYF | TGTGCCAGCAGCTTCGTACTAGCACAAGAGACCCAGTACTTC
NA | TRBJ2-1 | TRBV7-9 | NA | CASAGLSLVPYNEQFF | TGTGCCAGTGCCGGGTTGAGTCTAGTCCCCTACAATGAGCAGTTCTTC
TRBD1 | TRBJ2-3 | TRBV28 | NA | CASSRRQGNADTQYF | TGTGCCAGCAGCCGCAGACAGGGAAACGCAGATACGCAGTATTTT
TRBD1 | TRBJ2-4 | TRBV29-1 | few | CSLWTGTQGNIQYF | TGCAGCCTCTGGACAGGGACACAGGGGAACATTCAGTACTTC
NA | TRBJ2-2 | TRBV29-1 | NA | CSVVGAGRRTGKLLF | TGCAGCGTTGTCGGGGCGGGAAGAAGGACCGGGAAGCTGTTATTT
TRBD2 | TRBJ2-7 | TRBV6-2/TRBV6-3 | NA | CDSIKASGRLYEQYF | TGTGACAGCATCAAGGCTAGCGGGAGGTTGTACGAGCAGTACTTC
TRBD2 | TRBJ2-3 | TRBV4-2 | NA | CASSQDGGGWQADTQYF | TGTGCCAGCAGCCAAGATGGGGGGGGGTGGCAAGCAGATACGCAGTATTTT
NA | TRBJ1-1 | TRBV18 | NA | CASSPLTGALNTGAFF | TGTGCCAGCTCACCACTAACCGGGGCCTTGAACACTGGAGCTTTCTTT
NA | TRBJ2-7 | TRBV28 | many | CATAGSPHYEQYF | TGTGCCACCGCGGGTTCCCCCCACTACGAGCAGTACTTC
NA | TRBJ2-1 | TRBV29-1 | NA | CSTALDVEQFF | TGCAGCACTGCGCTAGATGTTGAGCAGTTCTTC
TRBD2 | TRBJ2-1 | TRBV11-1 | few | CASSSTSGLHNEQLF | TGTGCCAGCAGCTCGACTAGCGGTCTACACAATGAGCAGTTATTC
TRBD2 | TRBJ2-3 | TRBV7-2 | NA | CASSLTSGRADTEYF | TGTGCCAGCAGCTTGACTAGCGGGAGGGCAGATACGGAGTATTTT
NA | TRBJ1-4 | TRBV6-6 | NA | CAGSPGDAPEKLFF | TGTGCCGGCAGCCCCGGCGATGCTCCGGAAAAACTGTTTTTT
NA | TRBJ2-2 | TRBV11-2 | NA | CAGSLTAPGPGNGKTGELFF | TGTGCCGGCAGCTTAACGGCACCAGGGCCAGGGAATGGAAAAACCGGGGAGCTGTTTTTT
NA | TRBJ2-5 | TRBV24-1 | few | CATSARTGLGETQYF | TGTGCCACCAGTGCCCGGACGGGACTCGGAGAGACCCAGTACTTC
NA | TRBJ2-5 | TRBV6-5 | many | CASRATGTGTQYF | TGTGCCAGCAGGGCCACAGGGACGGGGACCCAGTACTTC
NA | TRBJ1-1 | TRBV10-3 | many | CATRQDMNTEAFF | TGTGCCACTCGACAGGATATGAACACTGAAGCTTTCTTT
NA | TRBJ1-1 | TRBV18 | NA | CANSPQRSGRMNTEAFF | TGTGCCAACTCACCACAGAGGTCGGGCAGGATGAACACTGAAGCTTTCTTT
NA | TRBJ2-2 | TRBV6-6 | NA | CASSYQDSLGELLF | TGTGCCAGCAGTTACCAAGATAGTCTTGGGGAGCTACTTTTT
NA | TRBJ2-6 | TRBV14 | many | CASSYRTGLSGANVLTF | TGTGCCAGCAGCTACAGGACGGGTCTCTCTGGGGCCAACGTCCTGACTTTC
TRBD1 | TRBJ2-7 | TRBV11-2 | medium-sized | CASSLVRGQGYEQYF | TGTGCCAGCAGCTTAGTGAGGGGACAGGGTTACGAGCAGTACTTC
TRBD2 | TRBJ2-3 | TRBV29-1 | NA | CGVERGLAGVSAVTQYF | TGCGGCGTTGAACGGGGACTAGCGGGAGTCAGCGCAGTTACGCAGTATTTT
NA | TRBJ2-2 | TRBV12-3/TRBV12-4 | many | CASSLRLQNTGELFF | TGTGCCAGCAGTTTAAGGCTGCAGAACACCGGGGAGCTGTTTTTT
TRBD1 | TRBJ2-6 | TRBV11-2 | NA | CASSIDRAGANVLTF | TGTGCCAGCAGCATTGACAGGGCTGGCGCCAACGTCCTGACTTTC